This T cell receptor (beta chain) originates from a study of OX40 agonist ivuxolimab in advanced cancers. This CDR3 is 15 amino acids long. Germline V gene data show CDR1 as SGHTA and CDR2 as FQGTGA. V lost 2 bases, J lost 0 bases, and 9 bases lay in between. Profiling relied on immunoSEQ multiplex PCR, and the TCRdb table lists in-frame clones only, not all of them. The sample shows tens of thousands of clones, about 90% of them seen only once. This rearrangement joins TRBV7-3 to TRBJ2-3; D uncertain. Sequences were derived from CD4+ or CD8+ T cells sorted from blood, sampled in a trial of the OX40 agonist ivuxolimab. The TCR was taken from an adult with an advanced solid tumor such as melanoma, head and neck, liver or kidney cancer. The DNA for the CDR3 is TGTGCCAGCAGCTTAGAGGCCCCTAGCACAGATACGCAGTATTTT. It specifies CASSLEAPSTDTQYF.